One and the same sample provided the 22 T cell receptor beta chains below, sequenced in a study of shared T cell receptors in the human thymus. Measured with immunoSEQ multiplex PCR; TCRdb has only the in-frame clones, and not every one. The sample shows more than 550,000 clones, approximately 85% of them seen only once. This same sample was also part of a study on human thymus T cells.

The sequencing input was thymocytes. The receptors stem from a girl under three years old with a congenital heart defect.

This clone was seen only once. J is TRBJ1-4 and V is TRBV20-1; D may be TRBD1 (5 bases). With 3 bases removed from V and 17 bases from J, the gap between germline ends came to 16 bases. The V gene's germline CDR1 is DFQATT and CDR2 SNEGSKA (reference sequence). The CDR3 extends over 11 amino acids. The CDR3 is CSARYRKASFF. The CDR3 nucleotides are TGCAGTGCTAGGTACAGGAAGGCTTCCTTTTTT.

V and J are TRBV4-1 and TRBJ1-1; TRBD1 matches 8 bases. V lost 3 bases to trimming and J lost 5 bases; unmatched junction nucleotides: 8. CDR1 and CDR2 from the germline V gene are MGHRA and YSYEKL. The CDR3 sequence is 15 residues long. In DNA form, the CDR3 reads TGCGCCAGCAGCCATGGGACAGGAACGGGAACTGAAGCTTTCTTT. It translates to CASSHGTGTGTEAFF.

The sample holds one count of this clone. CDR3 loop: CASSLAPSGGNEQFF. The CDR3 nucleotides read TGCGCCAGCAGCTTGGCGCCTAGCGGAGGGAATGAGCAGTTCTTC. The chain recombines TRBV5-1 with TRBJ2-1, with 7 positions matching TRBD2. Trimming at V came to 0 bases and at J to 7 bases, leaving 7 bases not matched to a gene. The CDR3 sequence is 15 residues long. CDR1 and CDR2 from the germline V gene are SGHRS and YFSETQ.

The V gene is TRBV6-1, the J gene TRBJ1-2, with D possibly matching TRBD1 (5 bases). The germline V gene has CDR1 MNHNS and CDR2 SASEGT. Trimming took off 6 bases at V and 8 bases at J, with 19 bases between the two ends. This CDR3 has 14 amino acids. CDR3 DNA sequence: TGTGCCAGCAGCGAAATTACCGGAGGGGCCGGCTACACCTTC. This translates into CASSEITGGAGYTF.

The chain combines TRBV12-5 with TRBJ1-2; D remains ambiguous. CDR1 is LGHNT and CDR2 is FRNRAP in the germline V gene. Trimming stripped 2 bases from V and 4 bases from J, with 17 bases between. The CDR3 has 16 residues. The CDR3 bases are TGTGCTAGTGGTTTGACAGTACAAACAGTACCCTATGGCTACACCTTC. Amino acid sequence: CASGLTVQTVPYGYTF. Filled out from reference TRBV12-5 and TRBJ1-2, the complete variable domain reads DARVTQTPRHKVTEMGQEVTMRCQPILGHNTVFWYRQTMMQGLELLAYFRNRAPLDDSGMPKDRFSAEMPDATLATLKIQPSEPRDSAVYFCASGLTVQTVPYGYTFGSGTRLTVV.

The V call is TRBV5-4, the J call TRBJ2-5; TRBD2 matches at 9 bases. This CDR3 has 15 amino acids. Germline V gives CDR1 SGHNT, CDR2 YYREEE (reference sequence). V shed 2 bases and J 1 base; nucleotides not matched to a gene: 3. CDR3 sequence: CASSFAGGTQETQYF. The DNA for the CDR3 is TGTGCCAGCAGCTTTGCGGGGGGGACCCAAGAGACCCAGTACTTC.

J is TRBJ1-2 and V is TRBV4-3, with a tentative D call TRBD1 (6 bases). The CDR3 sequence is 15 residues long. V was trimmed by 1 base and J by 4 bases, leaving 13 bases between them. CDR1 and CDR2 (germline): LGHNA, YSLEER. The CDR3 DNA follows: TGCGCCAGCAGCCAAGTAAGGGGGACGGCCTATGGCTACACCTTC. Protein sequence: CASSQVRGTAYGYTF.

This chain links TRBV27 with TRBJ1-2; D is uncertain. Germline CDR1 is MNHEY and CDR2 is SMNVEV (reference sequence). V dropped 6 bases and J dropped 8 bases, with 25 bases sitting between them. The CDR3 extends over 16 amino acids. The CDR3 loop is CASRLYGEGSAGGYTF. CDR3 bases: TGTGCCAGCAGACTATATGGGGAAGGGTCAGCGGGGGGCTACACCTTC.

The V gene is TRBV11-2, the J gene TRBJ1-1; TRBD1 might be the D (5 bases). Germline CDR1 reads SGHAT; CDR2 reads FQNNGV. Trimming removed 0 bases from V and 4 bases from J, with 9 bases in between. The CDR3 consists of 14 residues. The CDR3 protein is CASSLDRGCTEAFF. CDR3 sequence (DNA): TGTGCCAGCAGCTTAGATAGGGGCTGCACTGAAGCTTTCTTT.

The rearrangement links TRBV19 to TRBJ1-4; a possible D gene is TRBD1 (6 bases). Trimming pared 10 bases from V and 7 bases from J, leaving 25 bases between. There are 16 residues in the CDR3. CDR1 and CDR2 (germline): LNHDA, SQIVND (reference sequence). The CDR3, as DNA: TGTGCCAACCCCCACGTGGCGGGGGGCGAGGTTGAAAAACTGTTTTTT. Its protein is CANPHVAGGEVEKLFF.

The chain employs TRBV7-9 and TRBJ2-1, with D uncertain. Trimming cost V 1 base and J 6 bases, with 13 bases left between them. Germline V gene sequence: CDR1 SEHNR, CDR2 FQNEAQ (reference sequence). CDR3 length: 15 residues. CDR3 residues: CASSLVQVYGNEQFF. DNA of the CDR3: TGTGCCAGCAGCTTAGTTCAGGTTTACGGCAATGAGCAGTTCTTC.

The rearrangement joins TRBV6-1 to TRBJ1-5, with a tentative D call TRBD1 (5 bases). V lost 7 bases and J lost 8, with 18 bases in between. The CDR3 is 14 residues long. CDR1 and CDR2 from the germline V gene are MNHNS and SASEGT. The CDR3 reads CASNRGPPKEPQHF. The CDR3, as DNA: TGTGCCAGCAATAGGGGCCCCCCAAAGGAGCCCCAGCATTTT.

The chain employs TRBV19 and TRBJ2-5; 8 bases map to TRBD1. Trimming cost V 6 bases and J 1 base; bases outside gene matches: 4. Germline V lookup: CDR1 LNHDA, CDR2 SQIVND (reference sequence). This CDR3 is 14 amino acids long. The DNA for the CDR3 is TGTGCCAGTAGGTCAGGGGGCCTCCAAGAGACCCAGTACTTC. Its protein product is CASRSGGLQETQYF.

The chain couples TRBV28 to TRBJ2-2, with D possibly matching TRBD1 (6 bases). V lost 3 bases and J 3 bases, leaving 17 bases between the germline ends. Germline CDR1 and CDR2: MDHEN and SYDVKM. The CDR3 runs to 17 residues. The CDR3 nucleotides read TGTGCCAGCAGTTTCCGGGGCCAGGGGAGATACACCGGGGAGCTGTTTTTT. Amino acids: CASSFRGQGRYTGELFF.

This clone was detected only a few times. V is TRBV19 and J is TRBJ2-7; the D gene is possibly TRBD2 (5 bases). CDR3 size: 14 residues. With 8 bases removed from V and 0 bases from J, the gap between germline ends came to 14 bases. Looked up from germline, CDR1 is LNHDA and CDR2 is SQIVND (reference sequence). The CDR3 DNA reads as TGTGCCAGTCGGCGGGCGGGCAGCTCCTACGAGCAGTACTTC. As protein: CASRRAGSSYEQYF.

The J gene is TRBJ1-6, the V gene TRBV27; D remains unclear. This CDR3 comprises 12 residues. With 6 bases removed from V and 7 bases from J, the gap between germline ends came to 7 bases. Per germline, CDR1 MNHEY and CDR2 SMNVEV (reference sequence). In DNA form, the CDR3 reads TGTGCCAGCAGGGCCCCAAATTCACCCCTCCACTTT. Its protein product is CASRAPNSPLHF.

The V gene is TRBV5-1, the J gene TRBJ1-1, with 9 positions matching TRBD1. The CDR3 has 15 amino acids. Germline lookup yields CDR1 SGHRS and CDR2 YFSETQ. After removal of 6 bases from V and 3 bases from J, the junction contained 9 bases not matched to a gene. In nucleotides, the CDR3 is TGCGCCAGCACACTCTATTGGGACAGGGACACTGAAGCTTTCTTT. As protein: CASTLYWDRDTEAFF. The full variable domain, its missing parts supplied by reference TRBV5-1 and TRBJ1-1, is KAGVTQTPRYLIKTRGQQVTLSCSPISGHRSVSWYQQTPGQGLQFLFEYFSETQRNKGNFPGRFSGRQFSNSRSEMNVSTLELGDSALYLCASTLYWDRDTEAFFGQGTRLTVV.

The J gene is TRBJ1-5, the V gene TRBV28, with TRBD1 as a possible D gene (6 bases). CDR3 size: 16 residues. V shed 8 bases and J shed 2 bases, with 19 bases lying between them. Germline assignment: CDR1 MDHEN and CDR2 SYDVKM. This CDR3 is CASGIRGTYGNQPQHF. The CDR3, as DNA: TGTGCCAGCGGAATTAGGGGGACGTATGGCAATCAGCCCCAGCATTTT.

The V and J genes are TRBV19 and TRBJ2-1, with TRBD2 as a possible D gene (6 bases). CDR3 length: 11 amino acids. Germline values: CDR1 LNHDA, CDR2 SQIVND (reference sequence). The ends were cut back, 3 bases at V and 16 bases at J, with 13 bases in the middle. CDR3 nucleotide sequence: TGTGCCAGTAGTATGGAGGGATCACGATTCTTC. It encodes CASSMEGSRFF.

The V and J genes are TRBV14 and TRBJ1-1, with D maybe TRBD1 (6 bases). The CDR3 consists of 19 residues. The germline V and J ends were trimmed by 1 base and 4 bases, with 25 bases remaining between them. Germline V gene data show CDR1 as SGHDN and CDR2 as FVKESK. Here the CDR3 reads CASSQGKSRQEGGGTEAFF. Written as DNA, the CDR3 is TGTGCCAGCAGCCAAGGAAAGTCTAGACAGGAAGGGGGTGGCACTGAAGCTTTCTTT.

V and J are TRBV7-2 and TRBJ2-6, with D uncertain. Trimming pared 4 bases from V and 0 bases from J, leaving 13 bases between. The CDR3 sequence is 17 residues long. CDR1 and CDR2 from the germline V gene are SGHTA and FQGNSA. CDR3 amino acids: CASSWRFDGSGANVLTF. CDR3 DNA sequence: TGTGCCAGCAGCTGGCGGTTCGATGGCTCTGGGGCCAACGTCCTGACTTTC.

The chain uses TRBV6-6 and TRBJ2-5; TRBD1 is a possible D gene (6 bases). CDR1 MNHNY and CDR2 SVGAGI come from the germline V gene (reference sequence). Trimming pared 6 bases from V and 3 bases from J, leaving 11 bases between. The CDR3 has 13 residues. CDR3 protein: CASRGAEEETQYF. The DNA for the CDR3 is TGTGCCAGCAGGGGGGCTGAGGAAGAGACCCAGTACTTC.